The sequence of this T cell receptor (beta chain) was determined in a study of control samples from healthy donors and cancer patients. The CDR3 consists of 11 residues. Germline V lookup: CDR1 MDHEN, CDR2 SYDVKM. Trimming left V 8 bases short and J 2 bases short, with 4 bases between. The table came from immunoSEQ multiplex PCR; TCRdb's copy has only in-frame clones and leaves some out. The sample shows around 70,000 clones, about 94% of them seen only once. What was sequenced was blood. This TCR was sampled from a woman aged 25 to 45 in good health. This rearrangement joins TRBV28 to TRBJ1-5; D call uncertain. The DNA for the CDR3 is TGTGCCAGCCGGGGCAATCAGCCCCAGCATTTT. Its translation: CASRGNQPQHF.